Shown below are 6 T cell receptor beta chains from a single sample sequenced in a study of CD4 and CD8 cells across lung adenocarcinoma regions. TCRdb re-derived calls from the PCR reads in MiXCR, one entry per CDR3 protein. Of around 18,000 distinct CDR3 sequences listed, around 50% are singletons. Sample: CD8+ T cells from the margin of a lung tumor. These receptor sequences come from a male donor with lung adenocarcinoma. The CD4 and CD8 labels of this study may be unreliable.

The sample holds many counts of this clonotype. As DNA, the CDR3 is TGCGCCAGCAGTACAGGATTCCAAGAGACCCAGTACTTC. Translating it yields CASSTGFQETQYF. The chain is built from TRBV10-2 and TRBJ2-5, with D possibly matching TRBD1 (5 bases). V lost 5 bases to trimming and J lost 1 base, with 8 bases between them. The length of the CDR3 is 13 residues. Germline loops: CDR1 WSHSY, CDR2 SAAADI.

This clonotype is labeled medium-sized (0.01 to 0.1%). The chain has TRBV6-5 and TRBJ2-5, with no clear D. Germline loops: CDR1 MNHEY, CDR2 SVGAGI. V was clipped by 9 bases and J by 3 bases, with 11 bases between them. The CDR3 spans 12 residues. The CDR3 DNA reads as TGTGCCAGTTCGACTGGAGAAGAGACCCAGTACTTC. Translation: CASSTGEETQYF.

Many counts were recorded for this clonotype. The rearrangement uses TRBV12-3 or TRBV12-4 and TRBJ2-5; maybe TRBD2 (6 bases). This CDR3 comprises 13 residues. Trimming took off 3 bases at V and 5 bases at J, with 10 bases between the two ends. CDR3 DNA: TGTGCCAGCAGTTTGGCGGGGTCGGAGACCCAGTACTTC. Protein product: CASSLAGSETQYF.

The rearrangement links TRBV6-1 to TRBJ2-3; D gene uncertain. V gave up 8 bases and J gave up 4 bases, with 16 bases separating them. The CDR3 covers 14 residues. Germline V lookup: CDR1 MNHNS, CDR2 SASEGT. The CDR3 coding sequence is TGTGCCAGCGATAGACGAGGATGGGCAGATACGCAGTATTTT. It codes for CASDRRGWADTQYF.

The CDR3 DNA reads TGTGCCAGCAGCTTCTCGGCGGCAGGGGCCAAAAACATTCAGTACTTC. The encoded protein is CASSFSAAGAKNIQYF. The rearrangement uses TRBV7-2 and TRBJ2-4, with D maybe TRBD1 (5 bases). This CDR3 is 16 amino acids long. V dropped 3 bases and J dropped 1 base, with 13 bases sitting between them. From germline, CDR1 is SGHTA and CDR2 FQGNSA.

Relative to its sample, this clonotype is large. This chain uses TRBV6-5 with TRBJ2-7; 8 bases line up with TRBD1. V lost 5 bases, J lost 2 bases, and 5 bases stayed unmatched. Germline assignment: CDR1 MNHEY and CDR2 SVGAGI. CDR3 size: 14 residues. In DNA form, the CDR3 reads TGTGCCAGCAGTCCCCGGACAGGGCCCTACGAGCAGTACTTC. Translation: CASSPRTGPYEQYF.